This T cell receptor (beta chain) was recorded in a study of shared clonotypes between healthy human individuals. As for the study in general: The donor group consisted of a couple of women and three men, aged 18 to 49.

DNA at approximately 200 ng, around 30,000 T cell genomes, went into sorted-subset replicate PCRs. TCRdb's table, derived via immunoSEQ multiplex PCR, lists solely in-frame clones and lacks some. In the table there are approximately 2,000,000 clones, around 92% of which are singletons. This clone came up once. Trimming removed 6 bases from V and 7 bases from J, with 18 bases in between. This CDR3 is 13 amino acids long. Germline V CDR1 and CDR2: SQVTM, ANQGSEA. The rearrangement links TRBV29-1 to TRBJ1-2, with D possibly matching TRBD1 (6 bases). The sample consisted of naive CD4+ T cells from PBMCs. Sample subset: CD45RA+ positively selected. The sequence was collected from a young man in good health. Some clones in this sample may be carry-over from other donors' samples. CDR3 in DNA: TGCAGCGTAGAGCACGGGACATCGAGTGGCTACACCTTC. It encodes CSVEHGTSSGYTF. The entire variable domain, with the rest obtained from reference TRBV29-1 and TRBJ1-2, is as follows: SAVISQKPSRDICQRGTSLTIQCQVDSQVTMMFWYRQQPGQSLTLIATANQGSEATYESGFVIDKFPISRPNLTFSTLTVSNMSPEDSSIYLCSVEHGTSSGYTFGSGTRLTVV.